This TCR beta chain comes out of a study of breast tumors, draining lymph nodes, adjacent tissues. This clonotype was recorded many times. TCRdb passed the multiplex PCR reads through MiXCR, listing each CDR3 protein once. The sample lists about 140,000 distinct CDR3 sequences, 30% to 35% occurring once. V trimming: 0 bases; J trimming: 4 bases; junction bases outside the gene matches: 5. This CDR3 comprises 17 residues. The germline V gene has CDR1 SEHNR and CDR2 FQNEAQ (reference sequence). The lymph nodes were axillary draining lymph nodes from breast cancer patients. The sample taken for sequencing was axillary lymph node tissue. The TCR comes from a female donor with breast cancer. Some clones in this sample may be carry-over from other donors' samples. This sequence joins TRBV7-9 and TRBJ2-2; 10 bases are shared with TRBD2. The CDR3 sequence: CASSLAPSGGSTGELFF. The CDR3 DNA reads TGTGCCAGCAGCTTAGCGCCTAGCGGGGGTAGCACCGGGGAGCTGTTTTTT. Variable domain in full (rest from reference TRBV7-9 and TRBJ2-2): DTGVSQNPRHKITKRGQNVTFRCDPISEHNRLYWYRQTLGQGPEFLTYFQNEAQLEKSRLLSDRFSAERPKGSFSTLEIQRTEQGDSAMYLCASSLAPSGGSTGELFFGEGSRLTVL.